Following are 23 T cell receptor beta chains from one sample sequenced in a study of blood T cell repertoires in COVID-19. Generated by immunoSEQ multiplex PCR, the TCRdb table keeps only in-frame clones and is missing some. The sample has roughly 80,000 clones, approximately 80% seen once. The source material was peripheral blood. These receptor sequences come from an elderly man with acute or convalescent COVID-19.

The chain joins TRBV6-5 to TRBJ2-7; TRBD1 matches at 9 bases. This CDR3 is built from 15 residues. Losses at the gene ends were 6 bases for V and 0 bases for J; bases not matched to a gene: 6. From germline, CDR1 is MNHEY and CDR2 SVGAGI. Here the CDR3 reads CASSPDRGTSYEQYF. In DNA, the CDR3 is TGTGCCAGCAGCCCAGACAGGGGGACCTCCTACGAGCAGTACTTC.

The chain recombines TRBV29-1 with TRBJ1-2; 11 bases are shared with TRBD1. Germline V lookup: CDR1 SQVTM, CDR2 ANQGSEA. Trimming removed 6 bases from V and 0 bases from J; junction bases left unmatched: 3. The CDR3 length is 14 residues. The CDR3 sequence: CSVGTGGPNYGYTF. The CDR3 DNA reads TGCAGCGTCGGGACAGGGGGGCCTAACTATGGCTACACCTTC. The entire variable domain, with the rest obtained from reference TRBV29-1 and TRBJ1-2, is as follows: SAVISQKPSRDICQRGTSLTIQCQVDSQVTMMFWYRQQPGQSLTLIATANQGSEATYESGFVIDKFPISRPNLTFSTLTVSNMSPEDSSIYLCSVGTGGPNYGYTFGSGTRLTVV.

The rearrangement uses TRBV6-2 or TRBV6-3 and TRBJ1-6, with D hard to call. Germline CDR1 and CDR2: MNHEY and SVGEGT. Trimming stripped 0 bases from V and 0 bases from J, with 9 bases between. This CDR3 is 17 amino acids long. The CDR3 here is CASSYSPERSYNSPLHF. In DNA, the CDR3 is TGTGCCAGCAGTTACTCGCCAGAACGCTCCTATAATTCACCCCTCCACTTT.

This rearrangement joins TRBV25-1 to TRBJ2-1; 10 bases map to TRBD1. The CDR3 is made up of 16 amino acids. CDR1 and CDR2 from the germline V gene are MGHDK and SYGVNS. J lost 7 bases, V lost 1 base, and 7 bases had no gene match. The CDR3 DNA sequence: TGTGCCAGCAGTGAATGGGGGACAGGGGCTTGGAATGAGCAGTTCTTC. The encoded protein is CASSEWGTGAWNEQFF.

The chain uses TRBV2 and TRBJ1-1; D unclear. The V and J ends lost 4 bases and 1 base respectively, with 7 bases between them. The CDR3 is 13 amino acids. Looked up from germline, CDR1 is SNHLY and CDR2 is FYNNEI. CDR3: CASSVRRNTEAFF. In DNA form, the CDR3 reads TGTGCCAGCAGTGTGCGGAGGAACACTGAAGCTTTCTTT.

The chain uses TRBV15 and TRBJ2-2; D perhaps matches TRBD1 (6 bases). The germline CDR1 and CDR2 sequences are LNHNV and YYDKDF (reference sequence). The CDR3 contains 14 residues. Trimming removed 3 bases at V and 7 bases at J, with 12 bases between. Here the CDR3 reads CATSSIQGNGELFF. The CDR3 DNA reads as TGTGCCACCAGCAGTATACAGGGTAACGGGGAGCTGTTTTTT. Using reference TRBV15 and TRBJ2-2 for the parts outside the CDR3, the full variable domain is DAMVIQNPRYQVTQFGKPVTLSCSQTLNHNVMYWYQQKSSQAPKLLFHYYDKDFNNEADTPDNFQSRRPNTSFCFLDIRSPGLGDTAMYLCATSSIQGNGELFFGEGSRLTVL.

The rearrangement links TRBV5-6 to TRBJ1-5; no firm D call. The V end lost 0 bases, the J end lost 3 bases, and 10 bases lay between the germline ends. Germline CDR1 SGHDT, CDR2 YYEEEE. This CDR3 is 15 amino acids long. The DNA of the CDR3 is TGTGCCAGCAGCTTGGGGGGAGGGAACAATCAGCCCCAGCATTTT. This translates into CASSLGGGNNQPQHF.

The V call is TRBV6-5, the J call TRBJ1-4; 8 bases are shared with TRBD1. Germline CDR1 is MNHEY and CDR2 is SVGAGI. CDR3 length equals 15 residues. Trimming cost V 2 bases and J 4 bases; bases outside gene matches: 3. The chain's CDR3 is CASSYRDRINEKLFF. CDR3 bases: TGTGCCAGCAGTTACAGGGACAGGATTAATGAAAAACTGTTTTTT.

The J gene is TRBJ2-1, the V gene TRBV19; 8 nucleotides agree with TRBD1. The CDR3 covers 14 residues. Germline CDR1 reads LNHDA; CDR2 reads SQIVND (reference sequence). With V trimmed by 7 bases and J by 5 bases, 7 bases remained unmatched. The CDR3 region is CASTQLDRDNEQFF. Here the CDR3 DNA reads TGTGCCAGTACCCAACTGGACAGGGACAATGAGCAGTTCTTC. Full variable domain (outside the CDR3, taken from reference TRBV19 and TRBJ2-1): DGGITQSPKYLFRKEGQNVTLSCEQNLNHDAMYWYRQDPGQGLRLIYYSQIVNDFQKGDIAEGYSVSREKKESFPLTVTSAQKNPTAFYLCASTQLDRDNEQFFGPGTRLTVL.

The V and J genes are TRBV7-2 and TRBJ1-1; no clear D gene. Germline CDR1 and CDR2: SGHTA and FQGNSA. The CDR3 contains 14 residues. V shed 1 base and J shed 4 bases, with 10 bases lying between them. This CDR3 is CASSLVSRGTEAFF. Written as DNA, the CDR3 is TGTGCCAGCAGCTTAGTTTCCCGGGGCACTGAAGCTTTCTTT. Full variable domain (outside the CDR3, taken from reference TRBV7-2 and TRBJ1-1): GAGVSQSPSNKVTEKGKDVELRCDPISGHTALYWYRQSLGQGLEFLIYFQGNSAPDKSGLPSDRFSAERTGGSVSTLTIQRTQQEDSAVYLCASSLVSRGTEAFFGQGTRLTVV.

The V call is TRBV2, the J call TRBJ1-3, with D hard to call. V gave up 7 bases and J gave up 3 bases, with 13 bases separating them. Germline CDR1 reads SNHLY; CDR2 reads FYNNEI. This CDR3 has 14 residues. The CDR3 sequence: CASTETRVGNTIYF. The CDR3 DNA sequence: TGTGCCAGCACCGAAACCCGGGTTGGAAACACCATATATTTT. Full variable domain (remainder filled in from reference TRBV2 and TRBJ1-3): EPEVTQTPSHQVTQMGQEVILRCVPISNHLYFYWYRQILGQKVEFLVSFYNNEISEKSEIFDDQFSVERPDGSNFTLKIRSTKLEDSAMYFCASTETRVGNTIYFGEGSWLTVV.

The chain links TRBV18 to TRBJ1-2, with 11 bases that match TRBD1. The germline gives CDR1 KGHSH, CDR2 LQKENI. The CDR3 consists of 15 residues. The V and J ends lost 5 bases and 4 bases, in that order; junction bases with no gene match: 6. The DNA of the CDR3 is TGTGCCAGCTCAGAGGGACAGGGGGGTCCCTATGGCTACACCTTC. It specifies CASSEGQGGPYGYTF.

The DNA of the CDR3 is TGTGCCAGCAGCTCCCAGACCTACAATGAGCAGTTCTTC. Its translation is CASSSQTYNEQFF. V gene TRBV9 combines with J gene TRBJ2-1, with unresolved D. CDR1 SGDLS and CDR2 YYNGEE come from the germline V gene. V lost 4 bases, J lost 2 bases, and 7 bases lay in between. CDR3 length equals 13 residues.

The rearrangement uses TRBV6-1 and TRBJ2-1, with 10 bases identical to TRBD1. The CDR3 length is 16 residues. V was clipped by 3 bases and J by 2 bases; unmatched bases: 4. Germline V CDR1 and CDR2: MNHNS, SASEGT. As DNA, the CDR3 is TGTGCCAGCAGTGACCCCGGGACAGGGGCCTACAATGAGCAGTTCTTC. Translated, it gives CASSDPGTGAYNEQFF.

This clone came up a few times. The CDR3 here is CASSLIAGGPSSYNEQFF. The CDR3 bases are TGTGCCAGCAGCTTAATAGCGGGGGGACCAAGCTCCTACAATGAGCAGTTCTTC. The chain uses TRBV11-2 and TRBJ2-1, with 10 nucleotides matching TRBD2. The V gene end was trimmed by 2 bases and the J gene end by 0 bases; junction bases not matched to a gene: 7. CDR1 and CDR2 (germline): SGHAT, FQNNGV. CDR3 size: 18 residues.

The chain employs TRBV5-4 and TRBJ2-7; 9 bases align to TRBD1. The J segment lost 4 bases and the V segment lost 0 bases, leaving 8 bases of the junction unmatched. The CDR3 has 16 residues. Germline V gene data show CDR1 as SGHNT and CDR2 as YYREEE (reference sequence). The CDR3 DNA reads as TGTGCCAGCAGCTTGGATAGCGGACAGGGGTGGTACGAGCAGTACTTC. Translation gives CASSLDSGQGWYEQYF.

The chain couples TRBV6-1 to TRBJ2-5, with D tentatively TRBD1 (5 bases). The CDR3 has 13 residues. Germline CDR1 and CDR2: MNHNS and SASEGT. V lost 6 bases and J lost 8, with 16 bases in between. CDR3 sequence reads: CASSVPGAKTQYF. As DNA, the CDR3 is TGTGCCAGCAGCGTACCTGGGGCCAAAACCCAGTACTTC.

This sequence joins TRBV7-8 and TRBJ1-2; D call uncertain. Trimming removed 1 base from V and 7 bases from J, with 10 bases in between. This CDR3 has 13 amino acids. CDR1 is SGHVS, CDR2 FQNEAQ, per germline. The CDR3 region has the DNA TGTGCCAGCAGCTTAGACGAGGGATCTGGCTACACCTTC. Translating gives CASSLDEGSGYTF.

The rearrangement joins TRBV13 to TRBJ1-1, with a possible D match to TRBD1 (6 bases). Trimming cost V 5 bases and J 0 bases, with 10 bases left between them. The germline CDR1 and CDR2 sequences are PRHDT and FYEKMQ (reference sequence). The CDR3 length is 14 residues. The CDR3, as DNA: TGTGCCAGCAGCCCCCGGACAGTGAACACTGAAGCTTTCTTT. Translation: CASSPRTVNTEAFF.

The chain joins TRBV5-5 to TRBJ1-2, with D maybe TRBD1 (5 bases). This CDR3 spans 15 amino acids. In germline, CDR1 is SGHKS, CDR2 YYEKEE (reference sequence). V was cut by 0 bases and J by 3 bases, with 12 bases left in between. The CDR3: CASSLAMGGDYGYTF. As DNA, the CDR3 is TGTGCCAGCAGCTTGGCCATGGGGGGTGACTATGGCTACACCTTC.

This chain uses TRBV6-4 with TRBJ1-1; D is uncertain. V was trimmed by 3 bases and J by 1 base, leaving 12 bases between them. Per germline, CDR1 MRHNA and CDR2 SNTAGT. The CDR3 length is 15 residues. For the CDR3, the DNA is TGTGCCAGCAGTGAAACCCCTCCGGGGAACACTGAAGCTTTCTTT. This encodes CASSETPPGNTEAFF.

The chain is built from TRBV30 and TRBJ1-5; TRBD1 matches 7 bases. CDR3 size: 15 residues. The V and J ends lost 0 bases and 0 bases, in that order; junction bases with no gene match: 2. CDR1 GTSNPN and CDR2 SVGIG come from the germline V gene (reference sequence). The CDR3 spells CAWSVRTGSNQPQHF. CDR3 DNA: TGTGCCTGGAGTGTACGGACAGGTAGCAATCAGCCCCAGCATTTT.

The rearrangement links TRBV7-9 to TRBJ1-5, with TRBD1 matching over 8 bases. Germline assignment: CDR1 SEHNR and CDR2 FQNEAQ (reference sequence). The CDR3 spans 16 residues. Unmatched junction bases numbered 6, after V lost 5 bases and J lost 0 bases. Here the CDR3 reads CASSDGQGLSNQPQHF. The CDR3 nucleotides are TGTGCCAGCAGCGACGGACAGGGCCTTAGCAATCAGCCCCAGCATTTT.